This TCR beta chain originates from a study of blood T cell repertoires in COVID-19. At the level of the study: There were acute and convalescent COVID-19 samples, and they came from the United States, Italy and Spain. The cDNA or gDNA used as material had been derived from T cells, B-cell-depleted T cells, or PBMCs.

Original processing notes: Estimation of nucleated cell counts was performed using reference gene primer amplification. Measured with immunoSEQ multiplex PCR; TCRdb has only the in-frame clones, and not every one. Clone size and V and J calls were adopted from that table, with D and trimming inferred from the DNA. Of about 230,000 clones listed, approximately 82% are singletons. Material: peripheral blood. This TCR derives from a woman aged 65 to 85 with active or convalescent COVID-19.

The CDR3 loop is CASSQVLGGIGQEQFF. CDR3 bases: TGCGCCAGCAGCCAAGTCTTGGGCGGGATTGGTCAAGAGCAGTTCTTC. This chain joins TRBV4-1 and TRBJ2-1, with D tentatively TRBD2 (6 bases). Trimming cost V 1 base and J 10 bases, with 20 bases left between them. Germline CDR1 and CDR2: MGHRA and YSYEKL. The CDR3 covers 16 residues.